This TCR beta chain comes out of a study of control samples from healthy donors and cancer patients. Germline lookup yields CDR1 SGHVS and CDR2 FQNEAQ. The CDR3 length is 15 residues. V shed 5 bases, J shed 3 bases, and the junction held 7 bases outside the gene matches. Note on this clone: Other nucleotide sequences from this sample produce the same CDR3.

Profiled with immunoSEQ multiplex PCR; TCRdb holds only in-frame clones, not every one. This table has around 180,000 clones, around nine tenths appearing once. This clonotype was obtained from a woman in her twenties or thirties in good health. The chain combines TRBV7-8 with TRBJ2-7, with 10 bases matching TRBD1. The sequenced material came from blood. The CDR3 bases are TGTGCCAGCAGCCGTACGACAGGGGGCGGCTACGAGCAGTACTTC. This codes for CASSRTTGGGYEQYF.